These 5 T cell receptor beta chains were sequenced from one sample in a study of human T cells and chemical hapten exposure. Stated time point: patch test 2, 6 weeks after DPC sensitization. The treatment: therapeutic diphenylcyclopropenone sensitization with weekly scalp DPC. MiXCR, run by TCRdb on the RACE reads, gives a single entry per CDR3 protein. The table shows some 96,000 distinct CDR3 sequences, with 7.5% to 10% occurring only once. Here the sequenced sample was whole blood, taken in connection with sensitization to the hapten diphenylcyclopropenone (DPC). The receptors were gathered from a woman aged 40-49 years with alopecia areata. Some clones in this sample may be carry-over from other donors' samples.

This clonotype was seen a few times. The chain combines TRBV7-2 with TRBJ1-5, with no clear D. The germline V and J ends were trimmed by 1 base and 7 bases, with 5 bases remaining between them. This CDR3 has 12 amino acids. Per germline, CDR1 SGHTA and CDR2 FQGNSA. CDR3 sequence: CASSLGKQPQHF. Here the CDR3 DNA reads TGTGCCAGCAGCTTAGGTAAACAGCCCCAGCATTTT.

The chain employs TRBV7-2 and TRBJ1-1; perhaps TRBD1 as D (6 bases). Germline V lookup: CDR1 SGHTA, CDR2 FQGNSA. CDR3 length: 15 residues. Trimming left V 4 bases short and J 1 base short, with 13 bases between. CDR3 in DNA: TGTGCCAGCAGCTCCATACAGGGTTGGAACACTGAAGCTTTCTTT. It yields the protein CASSSIQGWNTEAFF.

This clonotype was found a few times. This chain connects TRBV6-5 to TRBJ2-5, with 9 bases matching TRBD1. V gave up 6 bases and J gave up 5 bases; unmatched junction bases: 7. Germline-derived CDR1 and CDR2 are MNHEY and SVGAGI. This CDR3 spans 14 amino acids. The DNA for the CDR3 is TGTGCCAGCAGCCACGGACAGGGGCGCGAGACCCAGTACTTC. Translation gives CASSHGQGRETQYF.

This clonotype was detected many times. The V gene is TRBV28, the J gene TRBJ1-5, with D hard to call. Trimming took 2 bases from V and 4 from J, leaving 6 bases between them. Germline CDR1 and CDR2: MDHEN and SYDVKM. This CDR3 contains 13 residues. The CDR3 nucleotides read TGTGCCAGCAGTTTAGGTGCGAATCAGCCCCAGCATTTT. Translating gives CASSLGANQPQHF.

This clonotype was detected a few times. V usage is TRBV25-1 and J usage is TRBJ2-1; 10 bases match TRBD2. CDR3 length equals 16 residues. After removal of 3 bases from V and 6 bases from J, the junction contained 8 bases not matched to a gene. The germline gives CDR1 MGHDK, CDR2 SYGVNS. The CDR3 DNA is TGTGCCAGCAGTGACCCGTCTAGCGGGAGTTTCAATGAGCAGTTCTTC. This sequence encodes CASSDPSSGSFNEQFF.